These 5 T cell receptor beta chains originate from one sample sequenced in a study of cytomegalovirus exposure and HLA in healthy donors. Vbeta (60) and Jbeta (13) primers were used in the PCR. Here immunoSEQ multiplex PCR was the method, and the copy in TCRdb shows in-frame clones only, minus some. The top ten clones hold approximately 3.1% of a sample with about 160,000 clones, 78% of them seen once. Sequences were obtained from PBMCs. Source of these receptors: a woman between 40 and 50 years old in good health and CMV-seronegative.

The chain uses TRBV6-5 and TRBJ2-7, with a possible D match to TRBD2 (6 bases). The CDR3 loop spans 13 amino acids. Trimming left V 6 bases short and J 2 bases short, with 11 bases between. In germline, CDR1 is MNHEY, CDR2 SVGAGI. The CDR3 sequence is CASSRGAPYEQYF. The CDR3 DNA reads as TGTGCCAGCAGCCGCGGGGCGCCCTACGAGCAGTACTTC.

V usage is TRBV9 and J usage is TRBJ1-4, with TRBD1 matching 8 bases. The CDR3 runs 15 residues. Germline V gene sequence: CDR1 SGDLS, CDR2 YYNGEE. J lost 5 bases, V lost 3 bases, and 6 bases had no gene match. In DNA form, the CDR3 reads TGTGCCAGCAGCGCAAACAGGGGGAAGAATGAAAAACTGTTTTTT. Translated, it gives CASSANRGKNEKLFF.

The V gene is TRBV27, the J gene TRBJ1-2, with a tentative D call TRBD1 (5 bases). This CDR3 has 16 amino acids. Trimming pared 1 base from V and 4 bases from J, leaving 16 bases between. Germline CDR1 MNHEY, CDR2 SMNVEV (reference sequence). CDR3 in DNA: TGTGCCAGCAGTTTATTGCTGGGGGAGGCCTTCTATGGCTACACCTTC. The encoded protein is CASSLLLGEAFYGYTF.

The V gene is TRBV2, the J gene TRBJ2-3; no firm D call. The CDR3 consists of 14 residues. V was cut by 4 bases and J by 2 bases, with 10 bases left in between. Germline V lookup: CDR1 SNHLY, CDR2 FYNNEI. The CDR3 spells CASSVMGNTDTQYF. CDR3 sequence (DNA): TGTGCCAGCAGTGTTATGGGCAACACAGATACGCAGTATTTT.

V gene TRBV18 combines with J gene TRBJ2-7, with a tentative D call TRBD1 (6 bases). This CDR3 comprises 16 residues. Deletions cut 3 bases from V and 1 base from J, with 16 bases between. Germline CDR1 and CDR2: KGHSH and LQKENI. The CDR3 DNA is TGTGCCAGCTCACCCCTTACAGGGTCTAATTCCTACGAGCAGTACTTC. Protein: CASSPLTGSNSYEQYF.